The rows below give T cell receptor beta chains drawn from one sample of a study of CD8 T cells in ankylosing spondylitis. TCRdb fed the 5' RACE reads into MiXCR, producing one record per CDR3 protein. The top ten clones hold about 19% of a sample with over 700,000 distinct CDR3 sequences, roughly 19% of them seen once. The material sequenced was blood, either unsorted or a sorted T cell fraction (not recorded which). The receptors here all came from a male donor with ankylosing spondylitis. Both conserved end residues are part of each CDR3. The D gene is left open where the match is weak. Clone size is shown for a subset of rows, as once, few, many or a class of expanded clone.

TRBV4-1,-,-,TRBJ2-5,CASSPLFLAVGQETQYF,TGCGCCAGCAGCCCCTTATTCTTAGCGGTCGGGCAAGAGACCCAGTACTTC
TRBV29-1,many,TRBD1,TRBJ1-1,CSVDAGGGDTEAFF,TGCAGCGTTGACGCAGGGGGCGGAGACACTGAAGCTTTCTTT
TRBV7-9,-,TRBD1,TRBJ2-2,CASSLGETGTGELFF,TGTGCCAGCAGCTTAGGGGAGACAGGGACCGGGGAGCTGTTTTTT
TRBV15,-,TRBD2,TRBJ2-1,CATSTLAGAISYNEQFF,TGTGCCACCAGCACCTTAGCGGGAGCGATCTCCTACAATGAGCAGTTCTTC
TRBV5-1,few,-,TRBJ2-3,CASSFGDRTDTQYF,TGCGCCAGCAGCTTTGGAGACCGCACAGATACGCAGTATTTT
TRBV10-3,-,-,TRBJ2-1,CAISESSMEQFF,TGTGCCATCAGTGAGTCGAGTATGGAGCAGTTCTTC
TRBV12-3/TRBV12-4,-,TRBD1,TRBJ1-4,CASSPLRSPGGVSNEKLFF,TGTGCCAGCAGTCCTCTTCGATCACCAGGGGGCGTCAGTAATGAAAAACTGTTTTTT
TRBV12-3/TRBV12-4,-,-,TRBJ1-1,CASSAGAWGTEAFF,TGTGCCAGCAGTGCGGGAGCTTGGGGCACTGAAGCTTTCTTT
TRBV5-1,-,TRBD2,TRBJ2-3,CASSPDLAGGGTDTQYF,TGCGCCAGCAGCCCGGACCTAGCGGGAGGGGGAACAGATACGCAGTATTTT
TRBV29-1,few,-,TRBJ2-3,CSVVQGSTDTQYF,TGCAGCGTTGTACAGGGTAGCACAGATACGCAGTATTTT
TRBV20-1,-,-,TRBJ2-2,CSARDPSMNTGELFF,TGCAGTGCTCGGGACCCTTCTATGAACACCGGGGAGCTGTTTTTT
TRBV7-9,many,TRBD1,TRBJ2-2,CASSLTGANTGELFF,TGTGCCAGCAGCTTAACAGGGGCGAACACCGGGGAGCTGTTTTTT
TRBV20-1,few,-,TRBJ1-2,CSARRRALSYGYTF,TGCAGTGCTAGACGGCGTGCGCTGAGCTATGGCTACACCTTC
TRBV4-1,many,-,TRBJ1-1,CASSQGGVNTEAFF,TGCGCCAGCAGCCAAGGGGGAGTGAACACTGAAGCTTTCTTT
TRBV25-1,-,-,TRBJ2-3,CASSRVLGSDTQYF,TGTGCCAGCAGTAGAGTCCTAGGGTCAGATACGCAGTATTTT
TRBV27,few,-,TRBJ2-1,CATLGSLDEQFF,TGTGCCACCCTCGGGTCCTTGGATGAGCAGTTCTTC
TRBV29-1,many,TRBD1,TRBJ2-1,CSVGDRVNEQFF,TGCAGCGTTGGGGACAGGGTCAATGAGCAGTTCTTC
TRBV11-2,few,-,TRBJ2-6,CASSYRDSGANVLTF,TGTGCCAGCAGCTACCGGGACTCTGGGGCCAACGTCCTGACTTTC
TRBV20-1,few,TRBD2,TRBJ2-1,CSARSGTSLLNEQFF,TGCAGTGCTCGTTCGGGGACTAGCCTCCTGAATGAGCAGTTCTTC
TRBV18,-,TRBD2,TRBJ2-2,CASSPGLYNTGELFF,TGTGCCAGCTCACCGGGACTATACAACACCGGGGAGCTGTTTTTT
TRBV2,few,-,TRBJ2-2,CASIGGHTGELFF,TGTGCCAGCATAGGCGGCCACACCGGGGAGCTGTTTTTT
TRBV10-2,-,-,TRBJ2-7,CASTDWPGDEQYF,TGCGCCAGCACTGACTGGCCTGGGGACGAGCAGTACTTC
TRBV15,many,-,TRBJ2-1,CATGVESHNEQFF,TGTGCCACGGGGGTAGAATCCCACAATGAGCAGTTCTTC
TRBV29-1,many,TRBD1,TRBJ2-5,CSVETGAGETQYF,TGCAGCGTTGAGACAGGGGCCGGGGAGACCCAGTACTTC
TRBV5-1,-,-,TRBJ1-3,CASSLRGTSGNTIYF,TGCGCCAGCAGCTTGAGGGGAACCTCTGGAAACACCATATATTTT
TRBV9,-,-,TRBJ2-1,CASSVGPNGYNEQFF,TGTGCCAGCAGCGTAGGGCCGAATGGGTACAATGAGCAGTTCTTC
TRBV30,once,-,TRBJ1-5,CAWSVGSLHQPQHF,TGTGCCTGGAGTGTTGGTAGCTTACATCAGCCCCAGCATTTT
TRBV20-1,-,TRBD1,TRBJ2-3,CSATGTEYTDTQYF,TGCAGTGCTACCGGGACAGAGTACACAGATACGCAGTATTTT
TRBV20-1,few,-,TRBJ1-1,CSASVISMNTEAFF,TGCAGCGCTAGTGTCATCTCCATGAACACTGAAGCTTTCTTT
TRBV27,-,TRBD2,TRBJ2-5,CASRKRESEYF,TGTGCCAGCAGAAAGCGGGAGTCTGAGTACTTC
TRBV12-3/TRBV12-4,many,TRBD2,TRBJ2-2,CASSLGGRVTGELFF,TGTGCCAGCAGTTTAGGGGGGAGGGTCACCGGGGAGCTGTTTTTT
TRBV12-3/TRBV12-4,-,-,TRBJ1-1,CASSIQPAEAFF,TGTGCCAGCTCAATACAGCCAGCTGAAGCTTTCTTT
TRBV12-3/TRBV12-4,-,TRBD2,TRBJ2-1,CASRLAGVRFF,TGTGCCAGCAGGTTAGCGGGAGTGCGGTTCTTC
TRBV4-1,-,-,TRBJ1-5,CASSHRDQPQHF,TGCGCCAGCAGCCACAGGGATCAGCCCCAGCATTTT
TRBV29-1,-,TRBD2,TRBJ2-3,CSTRLGTSGTDTQYF,TGCAGCACTCGCCTCGGGACTAGCGGGACAGATACGCAGTATTTT
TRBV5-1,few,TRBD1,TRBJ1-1,CASSLEQGYGAENTEAFF,TGCGCCAGCAGCTTGGAACAGGGGTACGGGGCCGAGAACACTGAAGCTTTCTTT
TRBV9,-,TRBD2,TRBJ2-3,CASSVDSGGPRGDTQYF,TGTGCCAGCAGCGTAGATTCGGGGGGTCCCCGTGGGGATACGCAGTATTTT
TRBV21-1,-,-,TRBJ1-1,CASSTHYTTTEAFF,TGTGCCAGCAGCACGCATTACACGACGACTGAAGCTTTCTTT
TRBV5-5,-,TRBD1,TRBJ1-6,CASSEGTGDSYNSPLHF,TGTGCCAGCAGCGAGGGGACAGGGGACTCCTATAATTCACCCCTCCACTTT
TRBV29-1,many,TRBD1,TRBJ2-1,CSADGTVNEQFF,TGCAGCGCCGATGGGACAGTCAATGAGCAGTTCTTC
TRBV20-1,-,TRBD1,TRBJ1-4,CSAVHRGQDEKLFF,TGCAGTGCTGTGCACAGGGGGCAGGATGAAAAACTGTTTTTT
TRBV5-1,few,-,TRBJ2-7,CASSLEAGNPYEQYF,TGCGCCAGCAGCTTGGAGGCAGGGAACCCCTACGAGCAGTACTTC
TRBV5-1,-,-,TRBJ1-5,CASSLEGVSNQPRHF,TGCGCCAGCAGCTTGGAAGGGGTGAGCAATCAGCCCCGGCATTTT
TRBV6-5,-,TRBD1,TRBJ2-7,CASSYLETGVDEQYF,TGTGCCAGCAGTTACTTGGAGACAGGGGTTGACGAGCAGTACTTC
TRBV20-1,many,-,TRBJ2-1,CSARDRNEQFF,TGCAGTGCTAGAGACCGCAATGAGCAGTTCTTC
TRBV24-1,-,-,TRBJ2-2,CATSDPSASTSNTGELFF,TGTGCCACCAGTGATCCGTCAGCCTCTACTTCGAACACCGGGGAGCTGTTTTTT
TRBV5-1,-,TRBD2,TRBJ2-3,CASSGVAGDTDTQYF,TGCGCCAGCAGCGGGGTAGCGGGAGACACAGATACGCAGTATTTT
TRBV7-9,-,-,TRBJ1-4,CASGPREGEKLFF,TGTGCCAGCGGGCCGAGGGAAGGTGAAAAACTGTTTTTT
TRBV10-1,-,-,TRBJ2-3,CASSALAPDTQYF,TGCGCCAGCAGTGCTCTGGCCCCAGATACGCAGTATTTT
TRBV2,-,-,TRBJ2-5,CASSEAGGKETQYF,TGTGCCAGCAGTGAAGCGGGCGGAAAAGAGACCCAGTACTTC
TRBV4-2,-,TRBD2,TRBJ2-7,CASSHGQARESIYEQYF,TGTGCCAGCAGCCACGGGCAGGCGCGGGAGAGTATCTACGAGCAGTACTTC
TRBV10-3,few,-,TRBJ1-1,CAISESMGNTEAFF,TGTGCCATCAGTGAGTCCATGGGGAACACTGAAGCTTTCTTT
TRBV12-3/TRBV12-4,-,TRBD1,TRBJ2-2,CASSLGRQGIAGKLFF,TGTGCCAGCAGTTTAGGTCGACAGGGTATTGCCGGGAAGCTGTTTTTT
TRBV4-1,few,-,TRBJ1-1,CASSQAPGAGTEAFF,TGCGCCAGCAGCCAAGCTCCGGGGGCCGGTACTGAAGCTTTCTTT